This T cell receptor (beta chain) appears in the sequencing data of a study of CD8 T cells in Susac syndrome. Study outcomes and limitations: As the study acknowledged, the number of individuals who were part of its TCR sequencing and HLA analysis was relatively small.

Healthy donors formed controls matched for age and sex. Turning to this clonotype: Its target is not known.

The CDR3 length is 15 residues. Deletions cut 8 bases from V and 5 bases from J, with 22 bases between. Per the germline V gene, CDR1 is MNHEY and CDR2 is SVGEGT. Random hexamers served to reverse transcribe about 0.5 to 1 ug RNA. An immunoSEQ multiplex PCR generated amplified TCR beta CDR3 products spanning 54 Vbeta and 13 Jbeta. Via MiXCR, TCRdb re-called the immunoSEQ multiplex PCR reads, giving one row per CDR3 protein. The table includes 90,000 to 150,000 distinct CDR3 sequences, 92% detected once. The sequence derives from a human donor in good health. The material sequenced was CD8+ T cells from PBMCs. The chain carries TRBV6-2 or TRBV6-3 and TRBJ2-7; D is uncertain. The chain's CDR3 is CASRSLARAFDEQYF. For the CDR3, the DNA is TGTGCCAGCCGTTCCTTGGCCCGCGCCTTTGACGAGCAGTACTTC.